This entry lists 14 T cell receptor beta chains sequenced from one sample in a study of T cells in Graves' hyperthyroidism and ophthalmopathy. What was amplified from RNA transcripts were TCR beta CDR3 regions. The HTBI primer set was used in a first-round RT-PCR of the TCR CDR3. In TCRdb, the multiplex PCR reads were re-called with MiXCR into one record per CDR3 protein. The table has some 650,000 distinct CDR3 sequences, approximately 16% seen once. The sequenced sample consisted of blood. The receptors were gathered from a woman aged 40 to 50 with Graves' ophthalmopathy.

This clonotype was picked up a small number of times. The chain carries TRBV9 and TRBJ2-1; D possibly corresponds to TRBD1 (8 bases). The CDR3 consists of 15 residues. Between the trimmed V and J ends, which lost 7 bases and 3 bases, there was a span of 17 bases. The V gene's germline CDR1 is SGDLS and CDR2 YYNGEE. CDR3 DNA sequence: TGTGCCAGCGCTTACAGGGGGGGGCGCTACAATGAGCAGTTCTTC. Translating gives CASAYRGGRYNEQFF.

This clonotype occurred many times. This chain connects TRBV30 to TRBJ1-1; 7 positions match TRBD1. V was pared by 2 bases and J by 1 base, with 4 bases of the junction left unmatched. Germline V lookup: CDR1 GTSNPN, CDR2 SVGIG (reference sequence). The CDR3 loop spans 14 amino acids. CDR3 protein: CAWSKGGWNTEAFF. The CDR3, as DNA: TGTGCCTGGAGTAAAGGGGGCTGGAACACTGAAGCTTTCTTT.

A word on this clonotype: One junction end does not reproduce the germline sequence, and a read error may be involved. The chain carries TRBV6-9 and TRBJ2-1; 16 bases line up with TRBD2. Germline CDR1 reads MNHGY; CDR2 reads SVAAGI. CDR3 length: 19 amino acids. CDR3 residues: CASSEGPGLAGGNYNEQFF. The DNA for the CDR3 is TGCGCCAGCAGTGAGGGACCGGGACTAGCGGGAGGGAACTACAATGAGCAGTTCTTC.

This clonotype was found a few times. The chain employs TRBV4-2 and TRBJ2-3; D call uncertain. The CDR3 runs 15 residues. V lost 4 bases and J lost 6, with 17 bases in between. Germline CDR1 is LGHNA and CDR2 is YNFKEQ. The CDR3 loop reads CASSPDLNPVDTQYF. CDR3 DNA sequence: TGTGCCAGCAGCCCCGACCTCAACCCGGTTGATACGCAGTATTTT.

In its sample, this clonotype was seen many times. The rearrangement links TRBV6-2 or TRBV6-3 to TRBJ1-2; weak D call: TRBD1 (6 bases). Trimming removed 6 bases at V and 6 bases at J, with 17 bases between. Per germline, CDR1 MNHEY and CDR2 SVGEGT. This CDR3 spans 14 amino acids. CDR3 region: CASRTTGTRNGYTF. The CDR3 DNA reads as TGTGCCAGCAGAACCACCGGGACAAGGAATGGCTACACCTTC.

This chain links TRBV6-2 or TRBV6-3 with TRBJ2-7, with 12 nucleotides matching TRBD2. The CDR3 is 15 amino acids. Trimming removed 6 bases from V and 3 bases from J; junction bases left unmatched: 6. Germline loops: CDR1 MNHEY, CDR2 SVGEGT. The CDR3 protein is CASSTTSGGIYEQYF. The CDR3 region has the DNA TGTGCCAGCAGCACTACTAGCGGGGGGATCTACGAGCAGTACTTC.

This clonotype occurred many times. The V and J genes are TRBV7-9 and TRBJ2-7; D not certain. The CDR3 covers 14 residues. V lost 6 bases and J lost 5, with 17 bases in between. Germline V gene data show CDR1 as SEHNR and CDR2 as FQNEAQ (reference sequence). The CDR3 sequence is CASSNTAFSNEQYF. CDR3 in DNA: TGTGCCAGCAGTAACACGGCCTTTAGTAACGAGCAGTACTTC.

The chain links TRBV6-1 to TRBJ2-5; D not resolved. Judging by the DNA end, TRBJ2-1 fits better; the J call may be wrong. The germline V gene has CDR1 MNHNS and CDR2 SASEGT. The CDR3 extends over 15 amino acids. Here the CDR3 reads CASSEALGITETQFF. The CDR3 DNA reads TGTGCCAGCAGTGAAGCGTTGGGGATCACGGAGACCCAGTTCTTC.

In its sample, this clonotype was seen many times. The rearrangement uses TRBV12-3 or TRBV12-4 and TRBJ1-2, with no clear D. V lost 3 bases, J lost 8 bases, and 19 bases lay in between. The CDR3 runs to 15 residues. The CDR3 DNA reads TGTGCCAGCAGTTTGGTGTCAGTGGTTGATGGAGGCTACACCTTC. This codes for CASSLVSVVDGGYTF.

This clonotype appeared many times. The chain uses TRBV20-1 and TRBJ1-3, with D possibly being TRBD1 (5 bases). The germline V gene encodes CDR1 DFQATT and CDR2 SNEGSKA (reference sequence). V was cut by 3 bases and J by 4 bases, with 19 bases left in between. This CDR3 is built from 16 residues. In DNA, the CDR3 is TGCAGTGCTAGCCCCCCAGGACAAACTCACGGAAACACCATATATTTT. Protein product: CSASPPGQTHGNTIYF.

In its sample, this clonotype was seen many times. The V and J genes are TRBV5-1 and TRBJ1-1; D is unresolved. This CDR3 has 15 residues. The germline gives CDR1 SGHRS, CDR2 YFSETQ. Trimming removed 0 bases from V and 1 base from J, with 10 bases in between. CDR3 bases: TGCGCCAGCAGCTTGGGACACGTAACGAACACTGAAGCTTTCTTT. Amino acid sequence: CASSLGHVTNTEAFF.

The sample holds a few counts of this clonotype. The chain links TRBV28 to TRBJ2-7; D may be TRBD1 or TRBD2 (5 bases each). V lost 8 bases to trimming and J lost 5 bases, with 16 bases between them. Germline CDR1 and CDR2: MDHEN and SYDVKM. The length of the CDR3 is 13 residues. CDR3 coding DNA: TGTGCCAGCGGGGAGCAGGGTAGGCACGAGCAGTACTTC. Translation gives CASGEQGRHEQYF.

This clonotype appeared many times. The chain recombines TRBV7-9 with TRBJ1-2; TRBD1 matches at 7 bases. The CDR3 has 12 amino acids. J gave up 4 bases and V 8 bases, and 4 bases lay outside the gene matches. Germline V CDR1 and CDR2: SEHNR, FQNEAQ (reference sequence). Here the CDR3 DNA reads TGTGCCAGCGGGACAGAGGTCTATGGCTACACCTTC. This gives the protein CASGTEVYGYTF.

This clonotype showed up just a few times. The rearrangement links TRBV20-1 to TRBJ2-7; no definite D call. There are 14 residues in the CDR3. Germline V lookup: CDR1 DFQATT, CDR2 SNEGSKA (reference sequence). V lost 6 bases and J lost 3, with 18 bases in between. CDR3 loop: CSALIPGPDYEQYF. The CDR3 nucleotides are TGCAGTGCACTCATACCCGGACCGGACTACGAGCAGTACTTC.